This TCR beta chain is drawn from a study of cytomegalovirus exposure and HLA in healthy donors. General study results and limits: It was fewer than 200 TCR beta chains that were listed as cytomegalovirus-associated.

As for this clone: The antigen remains undetermined.

CDR3 size: 15 residues. Trimming took 0 bases from V and 8 from J, leaving 17 bases between them. CDR1 and CDR2 (germline): SGDLS, YYNGEE. PCR used 60 Vbeta primers and 13 Jbeta primers. Profiling relied on immunoSEQ multiplex PCR, and the TCRdb table lists in-frame clones only, not all of them. The sample contains over 150,000 clones, about 78% of which appear only once. This sequence originates from a woman in her 30s in good health and CMV-seronegative. The rearrangement uses TRBV9 and TRBJ1-1; D might be TRBD1 (6 bases). The sample was PBMCs. DNA of the CDR3: TGTGCCAGCAGCGTAGATCCCAGGACAGCAGACGAAGCTTTCTTT. Translating it yields CASSVDPRTADEAFF.